These T cell receptor beta chains were read from a single sample in a study of blood T cell repertoires in COVID-19. Clones were sequenced by immunoSEQ multiplex PCR, and TCRdb holds only the in-frame ones, with some missing. The sample records 15,000 to 20,000 clones, roughly nine tenths being singletons. Sequencing input: peripheral blood. The receptor set was obtained from a man in his fifties with active COVID-19. Both conserved end residues are part of each CDR3. D genes are given only for firm matches. Rows give clone size only sometimes, using once, few, many, or a class for an expanded clone.

TRBV4-3	TRBJ2-2	TRBD1	-	CASSLDRFTNTGELFF	TGCGCCAGCAGCCTGGACAGGTTTACGAACACCGGGGAGCTGTTTTTT
TRBV28	TRBJ1-3	-	-	CASSRDRPISGNTIYF	TGTGCCAGCAGTCGAGACAGGCCCATCTCTGGAAACACCATATATTTT
TRBV19	TRBJ2-1	-	-	CASSPRQVLEQFF	TGTGCCAGTAGTCCCAGACAGGTCCTTGAGCAGTTCTTC
TRBV23-1	TRBJ2-5	TRBD2	-	CASSPRGRRLAGEETQYF	TGCGCCAGCAGTCCCAGGGGCCGGCGACTAGCGGGAGAAGAGACCCAGTACTTC
TRBV2	TRBJ1-2	TRBD1	-	CASSQETGHTF	TGTGCCAGCAGCCAGGAGACAGGGCACACCTTC
TRBV28	TRBJ1-5	-	-	CASSSIQGKGNQPQHF	TGTGCCAGCAGTAGCATTCAGGGTAAGGGCAATCAGCCCCAGCATTTT
TRBV19	TRBJ2-7	TRBD1	-	CASSIGGTGYTYEQYF	TGTGCCAGTAGTATAGGAGGGACAGGGTATACCTACGAGCAGTACTTC
TRBV7-6	TRBJ2-3	TRBD2	-	CASSLWAGLSTDTQYF	TGTGCCAGCAGCTTATGGGCGGGACTAAGCACAGATACGCAGTATTTT
TRBV28	TRBJ2-4	-	-	CASSSPVRQAKNIQYF	TGTGCCAGCAGTTCCCCCGTGAGACAAGCCAAAAACATTCAGTACTTC
TRBV7-3	TRBJ2-1	TRBD2	-	CASSLGLAQEQFF	TGTGCCAGCAGCCTCGGACTAGCTCAGGAGCAGTTCTTC
TRBV30	TRBJ2-3	TRBD1	-	CAWSGGTGGPDTQYF	TGTGCCTGGAGTGGGGGGACAGGGGGACCAGATACGCAGTATTTT
TRBV6-1	TRBJ2-3	-	-	CASSENADTQYF	TGTGCCAGCAGTGAAAACGCGGATACGCAGTATTTT
TRBV5-1	TRBJ2-2	-	-	CASSAVGEVQTNTGELFF	TGCGCCAGCAGCGCCGTGGGGGAGGTTCAGACCAACACCGGGGAGCTGTTTTTT
TRBV30	TRBJ2-7	TRBD2	-	CAWSLVASGSYEQYF	TGTGCCTGGAGTCTCGTGGCTAGCGGGAGCTACGAGCAGTACTTC
TRBV7-2	TRBJ2-4	-	-	CASSLVSPRDIQYF	TGTGCCAGCAGCTTAGTGTCCCCCCGGGACATTCAGTACTTC
TRBV7-8	TRBJ2-7	-	-	CASSPRGAFTEYF	TGTGCCAGCAGCCCACGCGGGGCCTTCACGGAGTACTTC
TRBV19	TRBJ2-1	TRBD2	-	CASNEPGYPSGRRNEQFF	TGTGCCAGCAATGAACCAGGGTACCCAAGCGGGAGACGGAATGAGCAGTTCTTC
TRBV5-4	TRBJ2-7	TRBD2	-	CASSFGTSGRAGWYEQYF	TGTGCCAGCAGCTTCGGGACTAGCGGGAGGGCCGGGTGGTACGAGCAGTACTTC
TRBV11-1	TRBJ1-2	TRBD1	once	CASSLDGTALFGYTF	TGTGCCAGCAGCTTAGACGGGACAGCGCTCTTTGGCTACACCTTC
TRBV5-1	TRBJ2-3	-	-	CASSYEDNTSLDTQYF	TGCGCCAGCAGCTACGAGGACAACACTAGCCTCGATACGCAGTATTTT
TRBV7-6	TRBJ2-1	TRBD2	-	CASSLVWASGRTYNEQFF	TGTGCCAGCAGCTTAGTCTGGGCTAGCGGGAGGACCTACAATGAGCAGTTCTTC
TRBV27	TRBJ2-3	-	-	CASSIGGGRGTNTQYF	TGTGCCAGCAGTATAGGGGGAGGGCGGGGAACAAATACGCAGTATTTT
TRBV10-1	TRBJ2-7	TRBD2	few	CASSRGLAGEQYF	TGCGCCAGCAGTCGGGGACTAGCGGGCGAGCAGTACTTC
TRBV2	TRBJ1-1	-	few	CASSVSNTEAFF	TGTGCCAGCAGTGTAAGCAACACTGAAGCTTTCTTT
TRBV3-1/TRBV3-2	TRBJ1-3	TRBD1	-	CASSPSQDRGGTIYF	TGTGCCAGCAGCCCGTCCCAGGACAGGGGTGGCACCATATATTTT
TRBV7-9	TRBJ1-1	TRBD1	-	CASSFGTGSTEAFF	TGTGCCAGCAGCTTCGGGACAGGGAGCACTGAAGCTTTCTTT
TRBV11-2	TRBJ2-1	TRBD2	few	CASSRGLAGGQSVYNEQFF	TGTGCCAGCAGCCGGGGACTAGCGGGAGGCCAATCCGTTTACAATGAGCAGTTCTTC
TRBV30	TRBJ2-1	-	-	CAWSVLSENEQFF	TGTGCCTGGAGTGTACTATCGGAGAATGAGCAGTTCTTC
TRBV15	TRBJ1-3	TRBD1	-	CATSRDLAGGYGNTIYF	TGTGCCACCAGCAGAGATCTTGCAGGGGGCTATGGAAACACCATATATTTT
TRBV19	TRBJ1-1	-	few	CASSLYGAGDMNTEAFF	TGTGCCAGTAGCCTATACGGGGCAGGGGACATGAACACTGAAGCTTTCTTT
TRBV7-3	TRBJ2-1	-	few	CASSLVGDEQFF	TGTGCCAGCAGCTTAGTGGGAGATGAGCAGTTCTTC
TRBV4-2	TRBJ2-6	-	few	CASSQEGGSGANVLTF	TGTGCCAGCAGCCAAGAAGGGGGATCTGGGGCCAACGTCCTGACTTTC
TRBV10-3	TRBJ2-2	-	-	CAIRSRGTGELFF	TGTGCCATCAGAAGCCGGGGCACCGGGGAGCTGTTTTTT
TRBV11-1	TRBJ2-7	-	-	CASSSNGQAGEQYF	TGTGCCAGCAGCTCAAATGGGCAGGCGGGAGAGCAGTACTTC
TRBV28	TRBJ2-3	TRBD2	-	CASSLSGRVDTQYF	TGTGCCAGCAGTCTTAGCGGGAGGGTGGATACGCAGTATTTT
TRBV9	TRBJ1-1	TRBD1	-	CASSARQGADGEAFF	TGTGCCAGCAGCGCCAGACAGGGGGCCGACGGTGAAGCTTTCTTT
TRBV28	TRBJ2-3	-	-	CASVGTDTQYF	TGTGCCAGCGTCGGCACAGATACGCAGTATTTT
TRBV5-6	TRBJ2-7	-	-	CASSVPGQRRGYF	TGTGCCAGCAGCGTACCGGGACAACGAAGAGGGTACTTC
TRBV11-2	TRBJ2-5	TRBD1	once	CASSGIGQDRKTQYF	TGTGCCAGCAGCGGTATTGGACAGGATAGGAAGACCCAGTACTTC
TRBV6-5	TRBJ1-1	-	-	CASSYSPSNTEAFF	TGTGCCAGCAGTTACTCTCCGTCGAACACTGAAGCTTTCTTT
TRBV5-1	TRBJ2-3	TRBD1	once	CASSLDRGRADTQYF	TGCGCCAGCAGCTTGGACAGGGGCAGGGCAGATACGCAGTATTTT